What follows are 13 T cell receptor beta chains derived from one specimen sequenced in a study of shared clonotypes between healthy human individuals. Sequenced by immunoSEQ multiplex PCR; TCRdb stores in-frame clones only, minus some. The data show over 1.4 million clones, around 97% seen once. Sequenced sample: naive CD4+ T cells sorted from blood. The subset is: CD45RA+ positively selected. Receptor source: a man aged 30 to 39 in good health.

As concerns this clone: Other DNA sequences in this specimen translate into the identical CDR3. V gene TRBV9 combines with J gene TRBJ2-3, with D uncertain. Deletions cut 0 bases from V and 0 bases from J, with 8 bases between. The CDR3 consists of 15 residues. Per germline, CDR1 SGDLS and CDR2 YYNGEE. This CDR3 is CASSVGVGSTDTQYF. The CDR3 region has the DNA TGTGCCAGCAGCGTAGGAGTGGGGAGCACAGATACGCAGTATTTT.

J is TRBJ2-1 and V is TRBV2, with D hard to call. The V end was cut by 6 bases, the J end by 9 bases, with 9 bases between. Looked up from germline, CDR1 is SNHLY and CDR2 is FYNNEI. The CDR3 is made up of 11 amino acids. The CDR3 DNA reads as TGTGCCAGCAGAAGAGCAGGTGAGCAGTTCTTC. It codes for CASRRAGEQFF.

This chain uses TRBV11-2 with TRBJ2-2; 10 bases align to TRBD2. The CDR3 consists of 18 residues. Germline CDR1 reads SGHAT; CDR2 reads FQNNGV. V was clipped by 2 bases and J by 7 bases; unmatched bases: 13. CDR3 residues: CASSLRYGLAELDGELFF. CDR3 bases: TGTGCCAGCAGCTTAAGATACGGACTAGCGGAGCTCGACGGGGAGCTGTTTTTT.

CDR3 sequence (DNA): TGTGCCATCAGTGAGTCGGACAGGGGAGTCGAGACCCAGTACTTC. Amino acids: CAISESDRGVETQYF. The rearrangement joins TRBV10-3 to TRBJ2-5, with 9 positions matching TRBD1. Germline loops: CDR1 ENHRY, CDR2 SYGVKD. This CDR3 region has 15 residues. Unmatched junction bases numbered 4, after V lost 0 bases and J lost 5 bases.

V usage is TRBV4-1 and J usage is TRBJ1-5; D remains unclear. Trimming took 3 bases from V and 6 from J, leaving 9 bases between them. The CDR3 has 13 amino acids. Germline loops: CDR1 MGHRA, CDR2 YSYEKL. CDR3 amino acids: CASSQTGSQPQHF. Here the CDR3 DNA reads TGCGCCAGCAGCCAGACTGGGAGTCAGCCCCAGCATTTT.

V usage is TRBV28 and J usage is TRBJ1-2; a weak D match, TRBD1 (6 bases). The V end lost 7 bases, the J end lost 5 bases, and 20 bases lay between the germline ends. This CDR3 spans 15 amino acids. The germline CDR1 and CDR2 sequences are MDHEN and SYDVKM. Written as DNA, the CDR3 is TGTGCCAGCACGGGGGGAGTCAGGGGACGATATGGCTACACCTTC. This encodes CASTGGVRGRYGYTF.

The rearrangement links TRBV30 to TRBJ2-5, with D unresolved. The germline gives CDR1 GTSNPN, CDR2 SVGIG (reference sequence). With 2 bases removed from V and 7 bases from J, the gap between germline ends came to 5 bases. There are 10 residues in the CDR3. CDR3 DNA sequence: TGTGCCTGGAGTCGTGGGACCCAGTACTTC. It translates to CAWSRGTQYF.

The V gene is TRBV6-6, the J gene TRBJ2-7, with 7 bases aligning to TRBD1. This CDR3 is built from 14 residues. With 5 bases clipped from V and 9 bases from J, the junction kept 13 bases outside the gene matches. The germline CDR1 and CDR2 sequences are MNHNY and SVGAGI (reference sequence). The CDR3 reads CASSNPTGTLGQYF. DNA for the CDR3: TGTGCCAGCAGTAACCCGACAGGGACCTTGGGGCAGTACTTC.

The rearrangement uses TRBV6-8 and TRBJ2-7; 7 nucleotides line up with TRBD2. V shed 7 bases, J shed 0 bases, and the junction held 9 bases outside the gene matches. The germline V gene encodes CDR1 MNHGY and CDR2 SAAAGT. The CDR3 totals 15 residues. DNA for the CDR3: TGTGCCAGCACCCCATGGCTAGCGGACTCCTACGAGCAGTACTTC. It encodes CASTPWLADSYEQYF.

V and J are TRBV11-2 and TRBJ2-7; D might be TRBD1 (5 bases). The V end was cut by 7 bases, the J end by 7 bases, with 20 bases between. In germline, CDR1 is SGHAT, CDR2 FQNNGV. The CDR3 contains 14 residues. CDR3 region: CASTAPTVPREQYF. As DNA, the CDR3 is TGTGCCAGCACCGCCCCGACAGTCCCTAGGGAGCAGTACTTC. Filled out from reference TRBV11-2 and TRBJ2-7, the complete variable domain reads EAGVAQSPRYKIIEKRQSVAFWCNPISGHATLYWYQQILGQGPKLLIQFQNNGVVDDSQLPKDRFSAERLKGVDSTLKIQPAKLEDSAVYLCASTAPTVPREQYFGPGTRLTVT.

The chain combines TRBV11-3 with TRBJ1-2; 11 bases are shared with TRBD1. With V trimmed by 5 bases and J by 2 bases, 13 bases remained unmatched. The CDR3 loop spans 18 amino acids. Germline values: CDR1 SGHNT, CDR2 YENEEA. This CDR3 reads CASSPEKWTGGKNYGYTF. For the CDR3, the DNA is TGTGCCAGCAGCCCAGAGAAATGGACAGGGGGCAAGAACTATGGCTACACCTTC.

This CDR3 is CAWSLPRVAGDNEQFF. DNA of the CDR3: TGTGCCTGGAGTCTCCCCAGAGTAGCGGGAGACAATGAGCAGTTCTTC. The V call is TRBV30, the J call TRBJ2-1; 9 positions match TRBD2. V dropped 2 bases and J dropped 5; count of bases not matched to a gene: 10. This CDR3 has 16 amino acids. Per germline, CDR1 GTSNPN and CDR2 SVGIG (reference sequence). Based on the CDR3 plus reference TRBV30 and TRBJ2-1, the full variable domain is SQTIHQWPATLVQPVGSPLSLECTVEGTSNPNLYWYRQAAGRGLQLLFYSVGIGQISSEVPQNLSASRPQDRQFILSSKKLLLSDSGFYLCAWSLPRVAGDNEQFFGPGTRLTVL.

The chain recombines TRBV19 with TRBJ1-4, with TRBD1 as a possible D gene (6 bases). Germline V gives CDR1 LNHDA, CDR2 SQIVND (reference sequence). The CDR3 is made up of 21 amino acids. Trimming took off 0 bases at V and 8 bases at J, with 31 bases between the two ends. The CDR3 nucleotides are TGTGCCAGTAGTATAGACAAAATGGACAGTATCAACCGGTTTTCGAGCGAAAAACTGTTTTTT. Its protein product is CASSIDKMDSINRFSSEKLFF. The variable domain in full, completed from reference TRBV19 and TRBJ1-4, reads DGGITQSPKYLFRKEGQNVTLSCEQNLNHDAMYWYRQDPGQGLRLIYYSQIVNDFQKGDIAEGYSVSREKKESFPLTVTSAQKNPTAFYLCASSIDKMDSINRFSSEKLFFGSGTQLSVL.